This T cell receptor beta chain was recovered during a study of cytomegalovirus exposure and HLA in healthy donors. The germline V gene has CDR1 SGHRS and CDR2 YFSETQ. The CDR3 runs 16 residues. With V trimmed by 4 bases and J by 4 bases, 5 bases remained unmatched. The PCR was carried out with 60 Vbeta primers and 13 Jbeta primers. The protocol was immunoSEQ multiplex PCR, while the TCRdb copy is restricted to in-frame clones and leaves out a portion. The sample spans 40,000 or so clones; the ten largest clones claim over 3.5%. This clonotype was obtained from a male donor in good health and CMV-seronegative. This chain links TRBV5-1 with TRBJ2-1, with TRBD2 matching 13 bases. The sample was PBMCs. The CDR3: CASSAQTSGGYNEQFF. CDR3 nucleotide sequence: TGCGCCAGCAGCGCCCAGACTAGCGGGGGGTACAATGAGCAGTTCTTC.